Listed here are 14 T cell receptor beta chains from one sample, sequenced in a study of blood T cell repertoires in COVID-19. Method: immunoSEQ multiplex PCR; TCRdb's copy keeps in-frame clones and lacks some. The sample gives 150,000 or so clones, around 91% of which show up once; over 10% is in the top ten. Sequences were obtained from peripheral blood. These receptors came from a man younger than 35 with COVID-19, enrolled during active disease.

This chain connects TRBV18 to TRBJ1-3, with 7 bases identical to TRBD1. CDR1 is KGHSH and CDR2 is LQKENI in the germline V gene. V was clipped by 1 base and J by 8 bases; unmatched bases: 8. This CDR3 region has 15 residues. Here the CDR3 reads CASSPRPGQFDTIYF. CDR3 DNA sequence: TGTGCCAGCTCACCACGACCGGGACAGTTCGACACCATATATTTT.

The chain recombines TRBV13 with TRBJ2-1; a possible D gene is TRBD1 (6 bases). With 5 bases removed from V and 3 bases from J, the gap between germline ends came to 17 bases. Germline V gene data show CDR1 as PRHDT and CDR2 as FYEKMQ (reference sequence). CDR3 length: 16 residues. The CDR3 spells CASSTQGPQGYNEQFF. The CDR3 DNA sequence: TGTGCCAGCAGCACACAGGGACCTCAGGGCTACAATGAGCAGTTCTTC.

V gene TRBV7-9 combines with J gene TRBJ1-1; D remains ambiguous. From germline, CDR1 is SEHNR and CDR2 FQNEAQ (reference sequence). The CDR3 totals 11 residues. V dropped 5 bases and J dropped 8 bases, with 9 bases sitting between them. CDR3 residues: CASSAGAEAFF. CDR3 DNA sequence: TGTGCCAGCAGCGCGGGAGCCGAAGCTTTCTTT.

The chain recombines TRBV12-3 or TRBV12-4 with TRBJ2-1; D possibly corresponds to TRBD2 (6 bases). CDR3 length equals 12 residues. V shed 3 bases and J shed 12 bases, with 12 bases lying between them. CDR3 sequence (DNA): TGTGCCAGCAGTTTCGGGGGTGCGGGGCAGTTCTTC. Amino acids: CASSFGGAGQFF.

This clone was counted once. At one boundary the junction diverges from the germline segment, which might be a read error. The chain is built from TRBV12-3 or TRBV12-4 and TRBJ1-4; D gene uncertain. The CDR3 contains 11 residues. In nucleotides, the CDR3 is TGTGCCAGCAGTTTAGGTCATGAACTGCTTTTT. The encoded protein is CASSLGHELLF.

V is TRBV7-2 and J is TRBJ2-1; no reliable D call. V was pared by 5 bases and J by 0 bases, with 5 bases between. CDR3 length equals 13 residues. The germline V gene encodes CDR1 SGHTA and CDR2 FQGNSA. The CDR3: CASSRGSYNEQFF. The CDR3 bases are TGTGCCAGCAGCCGAGGCTCCTACAATGAGCAGTTCTTC. The variable domain in full, with the rest retrieved from reference TRBV7-2 and TRBJ2-1, is GAGVSQSPSNKVTEKGKDVELRCDPISGHTALYWYRQSLGQGLEFLIYFQGNSAPDKSGLPSDRFSAERTGGSVSTLTIQRTQQEDSAVYLCASSRGSYNEQFFGPGTRLTVL.

This chain joins TRBV6-5 and TRBJ1-4, with TRBD1 matching over 8 bases. The germline gives CDR1 MNHEY, CDR2 SVGAGI. This CDR3 spans 15 amino acids. J lost 3 bases, V lost 6 bases, and 6 bases had no gene match. Here the CDR3 reads CASRKTGDPNEKLFF. The CDR3 nucleotides are TGTGCCAGCAGAAAGACAGGGGATCCTAATGAAAAACTGTTTTTT.

The chain joins TRBV27 to TRBJ2-7; 12 nucleotides align to TRBD2. J gave up 6 bases and V 6 bases, and 6 bases lay outside the gene matches. The germline gives CDR1 MNHEY, CDR2 SMNVEV (reference sequence). The CDR3 has 14 amino acids. The CDR3 nucleotides are TGTGCCAGCAGATCCCCGGGACTAGCGGGCGAGCAGTACTTC. This gives the protein CASRSPGLAGEQYF.

The rearrangement links TRBV7-8 to TRBJ2-7; TRBD1 is a possible D gene (5 bases). The CDR3 totals 12 residues. Per the germline V gene, CDR1 is SGHVS and CDR2 is FQNEAQ. The V end lost 2 bases, the J end lost 9 bases, and 11 bases lay between the germline ends. CDR3 DNA sequence: TGTGCCAGCAGCTTACCCCTTAGGGGGCAGTACTTC. Residues: CASSLPLRGQYF.

The V gene is TRBV27, the J gene TRBJ2-7; D gene unclear. The CDR3 spans 14 residues. V shed 0 bases and J shed 5 bases, with 11 bases lying between them. CDR1 and CDR2 (germline): MNHEY, SMNVEV (reference sequence). As DNA, the CDR3 is TGTGCCAGCAGTTTATCGTCCACTGCGGACGAGCAGTACTTC. Translated: CASSLSSTADEQYF.

The J gene is TRBJ2-3, the V gene TRBV15, with TRBD2 matching 13 bases. The V and J ends lost 1 base and 1 base, in that order; junction bases with no gene match: 2. The CDR3 consists of 17 residues. Germline CDR1 reads LNHNV; CDR2 reads YYDKDF (reference sequence). This chain's CDR3 is CATSRGTSGRGTDTQYF. Here the CDR3 DNA reads TGTGCCACCAGCAGAGGAACTAGCGGGAGGGGCACAGATACGCAGTATTTT.

The V call is TRBV12-3 or TRBV12-4, the J call TRBJ1-1, with a tentative D call TRBD1 (6 bases). This CDR3 is built from 12 residues. V gave up 2 bases and J gave up 5 bases, with 6 bases separating them. CDR3 coding DNA: TGTGCCAGCAGTTTAAGGGGGACTGAAGCTTTCTTT. Translating gives CASSLRGTEAFF.

Concerning this clone: The junction departs from germline at one end; a sequencing error may be responsible. The chain joins TRBV3-1 (or the pseudogene TRBV3-2) to TRBJ1-4; D unclear. Germline CDR1 and CDR2: LGHDT and YNNKEL (reference sequence). This CDR3 has 12 amino acids. Here the CDR3 DNA reads TGTGCCAGCAGCCAAGGGGCCAGTGTAGTGCTTTTT. As protein: CASSQGASVVLF.

V is TRBV5-6 and J is TRBJ2-5, with no clear D. Germline CDR1 SGHDT, CDR2 YYEEEE. CDR3 length equals 13 residues. Trimming took 0 bases from V and 4 from J, leaving 7 bases between them. The CDR3 reads CASSLGHLETQYF. The CDR3 nucleotides are TGTGCCAGCAGCTTGGGGCACCTAGAGACCCAGTACTTC. Full variable domain (missing parts from reference TRBV5-6 and TRBJ2-5): DAGVTQSPTHLIKTRGQQVTLRCSPKSGHDTVSWYQQALGQGPQFIFQYYEEEERQRGNFPDRFSGHQFPNYSSELNVNALLLGDSALYLCASSLGHLETQYFGPGTRLLVL.